The 8 T cell receptor beta chains given below trace back to one sample, sequenced in a study of T cells in Graves' hyperthyroidism and ophthalmopathy. The source material, RNA transcripts, was used to amplify TCR beta CDR3 regions. HTBI primers drove first-round RT-PCR of the TCR CDR3. Each CDR3 protein is one row after TCRdb ran MiXCR on the multiplex PCR reads. The sample has 500,000 to 650,000 distinct CDR3 sequences, around 20% seen once; the top ten hold less than 55%. The material sequenced was blood. These receptors came from a man aged 35 to 55 with Graves' ophthalmopathy.

CDR3 coding DNA: TGTGCCAGTTCGATCGGCGGGAGGTGGACAGATACGCAGTATTTT. This sequence encodes CASSIGGRWTDTQYF. The rearrangement links TRBV7-8 to TRBJ2-3, with TRBD2 identical over 8 bases. V lost 9 bases and J lost 3; bases outside the gene matches: 11. Germline V gene data show CDR1 as SGHVS and CDR2 as FQNEAQ. The CDR3 sequence is 15 residues long.

The chain recombines TRBV7-3 with TRBJ2-2; 15 bases are a match to TRBD2. J gave up 6 bases and V 4 bases, and 3 bases lay outside the gene matches. Germline assignment: CDR1 SGHTA and CDR2 FQGTGA. The CDR3 is 16 amino acids. Written as DNA, the CDR3 is TGTGCCAGCAGCTCGCGGACTAGCGGGAGGGCCGGGGAGCTGTTTTTT. It is translated as CASSSRTSGRAGELFF.

The chain employs TRBV14 and TRBJ2-1, with D perhaps TRBD1 (5 bases). V was shortened by 3 bases and J by 2 bases, with 8 bases between the two germline ends. The CDR3 is 14 residues long. Germline-derived CDR1 and CDR2 are SGHDN and FVKESK. The CDR3 DNA is TGTGCCAGCAGCCAGGGGCTCCCCTACAATGAGCAGTTCTTC. Translated, it gives CASSQGLPYNEQFF.

The V gene is TRBV2, the J gene TRBJ1-4; the D gene is possibly TRBD1 (6 bases). This CDR3 has 16 amino acids. Trimming left V 5 bases short and J 6 bases short, with 19 bases between. Germline V lookup: CDR1 SNHLY, CDR2 FYNNEI. The CDR3 DNA reads as TGTGCCAGCAGTCGGGCCCGGGGGGCGGTCGATGAAAAACTGTTTTTT. Encoded protein: CASSRARGAVDEKLFF. Filled out from reference TRBV2 and TRBJ1-4, the complete variable domain reads EPEVTQTPSHQVTQMGQEVILRCVPISNHLYFYWYRQILGQKVEFLVSFYNNEISEKSEIFDDQFSVERPDGSNFTLKIRSTKLEDSAMYFCASSRARGAVDEKLFFGSGTQLSVL.

The DNA of the CDR3 is TGCGCCAGCAGCTTGGTGCGGGGGGGTCACAATGAGCAGTTCTTC. This sequence encodes CASSLVRGGHNEQFF. The gene calls are TRBV5-1 and TRBJ2-1, with 9 bases lining up with TRBD2. J gave up 5 bases and V 0 bases, and 3 bases lay outside the gene matches. Germline V lookup: CDR1 SGHRS, CDR2 YFSETQ. This CDR3 is built from 15 residues. The full variable domain, in which reference TRBV5-1 and TRBJ2-1 provide the parts outside the CDR3, is KAGVTQTPRYLIKTRGQQVTLSCSPISGHRSVSWYQQTPGQGLQFLFEYFSETQRNKGNFPGRFSGRQFSNSRSEMNVSTLELGDSALYLCASSLVRGGHNEQFFGPGTRLTVL.

In its sample, this clonotype was seen many times. This sequence joins TRBV3-1 and TRBJ2-7, with 8 positions matching TRBD1. The CDR3 consists of 14 residues. The J segment lost 2 bases and the V segment lost 5 bases, leaving 5 bases of the junction unmatched. Germline V CDR1 and CDR2: LGHDT, YNNKEL (reference sequence). CDR3 protein: CASSTDRGAYEQYF. DNA for the CDR3: TGTGCCAGCAGCACCGACAGGGGAGCCTACGAGCAGTACTTC.

The sample holds many counts of this clonotype. This chain connects TRBV7-3 to TRBJ2-2, with 7 bases identical to TRBD2. The CDR3 length is 15 residues. Germline CDR1 and CDR2: SGHTA and FQGTGA. Unmatched junction bases numbered 4, after V lost 5 bases and J lost 1 base. The CDR3 loop reads CASSPAGENTGELFF. CDR3 DNA: TGTGCCAGCAGCCCCGCGGGGGAGAACACCGGGGAGCTGTTTTTT.

In nucleotides, the CDR3 is TGCAGTGCTAAGACTAGCGGGAGATACTACGAGCAGTACTTC. This encodes CSAKTSGRYYEQYF. This chain uses TRBV20-1 with TRBJ2-7; 12 bases map to TRBD2. V lost 4 bases and J lost 3; bases outside the gene matches: 4. CDR1 DFQATT and CDR2 SNEGSKA come from the germline V gene (reference sequence). This CDR3 region has 14 residues.